The TCR beta chain described here comes from a study of T cells in Graves' hyperthyroidism and ophthalmopathy. On this clonotype itself: Antigen: not known.

Orbital computed tomography and thyroid ultrasound, together with serum TRAb and thyroxine and clinical symptoms, were used for diagnoses. The CDR3 regions of TCR beta were amplified from RNA transcripts. The primer set for the first-round RT-PCR of the TCR CDR3 was HTBI. MiXCR, applied by TCRdb to the multiplex PCR reads, yields one record per CDR3 protein. The sample records 540,000 or so distinct CDR3 sequences, roughly 50% being singletons. General observations from the study: Ophthalmopathy was identified by the model a median approximately six months ahead of onset. Peripheral blood also featured most of the thyroid clonotypes expanded above 0.001.

This receptor was obtained from an adult woman with Graves' disease, either hyperthyroidism or ophthalmopathy (not recorded which). Sequencing used peripheral blood or thyroid tissue (not recorded which).

CDR3 sequence reads: CASSARSETQYF. The CDR3 coding sequence is TGTGCCAGCAGTGCACGCTCAGAGACCCAGTACTTC. This chain joins TRBV6-5 and TRBJ2-5; D is unresolved. There are 12 residues in the CDR3. Germline V gene sequence: CDR1 MNHEY, CDR2 SVGAGI. Trimming left V 5 bases short and J 4 bases short, with 8 bases between.